These T cell receptor beta chains were read from a single sample in a study of CD8 T cells in Susac syndrome. TCRdb independently ran MiXCR on the immunoSEQ multiplex PCR reads; one entry per CDR3 protein. In the table there are approximately 170,000 distinct CDR3 sequences, 93% of which are singletons. Material for sequencing was CD4+ T cells from PBMCs. The receptors stem from a human donor in good health. CDR3s leave out the opening cysteine and the closing phenylalanine or tryptophan.

CDR3: ASSPRGYEQH
V: TRBV6-1
length: 10

CDR3: ASSMRGTNTGELF
V: TRBV19
length: 13

CDR3: ASSQLDSYAANVLT
V: TRBV14
length: 14

CDR3: SALNRGTQY
V: TRBV20-1
length: 9

CDR3: SARDLPSGYYEQY
V: TRBV20-1
length: 13

CDR3: ASSLDRLNQPQH
V: TRBV7-2
length: 12

CDR3: ASSKQGTANNEQF
V: TRBV3-1
length: 13

CDR3: SAREGHWTGELF
V: TRBV20-1
length: 12

CDR3: ASPNETGTSQYEQY
V: TRBV23-1
length: 14

CDR3: ASSLEGGPASYNSPLH
V: TRBV4-1
length: 16

CDR3: ASSSGTGPYEQY
V: TRBV5-1
length: 12

CDR3: ASSFGTGGGYGYT
V: TRBV6-5
length: 13

CDR3: ASSLLWHGPNGNEAF
V: TRBV14
length: 15

CDR3: ASSHGTSGGRNQETQY
V: TRBV4-1
length: 16

CDR3: ASRPGRADTQY
V: TRBV12-3/TRBV12-4
length: 11

CDR3: ASGRDSKETQY
V: TRBV2
length: 11

CDR3: ASSLAKSDKAF
V: TRBV12-3/TRBV12-4
length: 11

CDR3: ASSQPVATEAF
V: TRBV4-2
length: 11

CDR3: SARDSRLNTEAF
V: TRBV20-1
length: 12

CDR3: SAPRPDRGQEQY
V: TRBV20-1
length: 12

CDR3: ASSQGTGTYEQY
V: TRBV3-1
length: 12

CDR3: ASTVRDLNEKLF
V: TRBV19
length: 12

CDR3: ASSLVQGVDTGELF
V: TRBV7-2
length: 14

CDR3: ASSNSRDRDLYEQY
V: TRBV3-1
length: 14

CDR3: ASRPGFNTGELF
V: TRBV5-1
length: 12

CDR3: SVETAGGNYGYT
V: TRBV29-1
length: 12

CDR3: ASSRDRDQPQH
V: TRBV27
length: 11